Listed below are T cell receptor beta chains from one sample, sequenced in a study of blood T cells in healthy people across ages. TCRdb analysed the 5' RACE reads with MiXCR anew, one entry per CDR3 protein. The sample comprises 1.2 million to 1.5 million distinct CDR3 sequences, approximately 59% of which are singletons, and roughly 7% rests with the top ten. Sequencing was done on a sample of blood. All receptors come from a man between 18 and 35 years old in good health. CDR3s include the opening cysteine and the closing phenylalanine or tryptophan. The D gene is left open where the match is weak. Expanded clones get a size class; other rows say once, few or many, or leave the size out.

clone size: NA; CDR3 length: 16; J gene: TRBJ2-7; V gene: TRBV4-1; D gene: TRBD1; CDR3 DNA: TGCGCCAGCAGACAATACCCTGCGGACAGGGGCTGCGAGCAGTACTTC; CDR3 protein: CASRQYPADRGCEQYF
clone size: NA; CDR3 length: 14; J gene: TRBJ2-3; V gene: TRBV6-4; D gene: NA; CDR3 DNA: TGTGCCAGCAGTGACTCGCCCTGGACGGGTACGCAGTATTTT; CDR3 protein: CASSDSPWTGTQYF
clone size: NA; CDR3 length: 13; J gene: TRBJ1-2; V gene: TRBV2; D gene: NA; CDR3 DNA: TGTGCCAGCAGTGAAGACTGGCAGAATGGCTACACCTTC; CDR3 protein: CASSEDWQNGYTF
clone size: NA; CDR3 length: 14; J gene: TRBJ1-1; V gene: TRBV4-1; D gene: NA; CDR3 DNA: TGCGCCAGCAGCCAAGATATCGAGGGTACTGAAGCTTTCTTT; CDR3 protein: CASSQDIEGTEAFF
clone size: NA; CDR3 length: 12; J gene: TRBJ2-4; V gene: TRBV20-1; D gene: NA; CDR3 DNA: TGCAGTGCCGCTGGGGGCTGGAACATTCAGTACTTC; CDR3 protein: CSAAGGWNIQYF
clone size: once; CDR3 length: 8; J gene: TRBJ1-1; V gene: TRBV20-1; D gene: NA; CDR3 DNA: TGCAGTGCTAGTAAGGCTTTCTTT; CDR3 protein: CSASKAFF
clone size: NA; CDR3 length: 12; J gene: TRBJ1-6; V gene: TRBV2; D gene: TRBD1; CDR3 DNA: TGTGCCAGGGGACAGGGAAATTCACCCCTCCACTTT; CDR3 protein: CARGQGNSPLHF
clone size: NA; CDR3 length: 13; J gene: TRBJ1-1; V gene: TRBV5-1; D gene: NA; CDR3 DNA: TGCGCCAGCGCCGACGTCCTGAGGACTGAAGCTTTCTTT; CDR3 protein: CASADVLRTEAFF
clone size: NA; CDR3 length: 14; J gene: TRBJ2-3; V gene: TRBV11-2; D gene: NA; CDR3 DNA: TGTGCCAGCAGCTATCCAGATCTCACAGATACGCAGTATTTT; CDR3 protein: CASSYPDLTDTQYF
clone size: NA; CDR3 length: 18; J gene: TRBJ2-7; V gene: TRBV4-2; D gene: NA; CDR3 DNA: TGTGCCAGCAACCAAGAATGGGGGGCCGAGCTTACCATTTACGAGCAGTACTTC; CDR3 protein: CASNQEWGAELTIYEQYF
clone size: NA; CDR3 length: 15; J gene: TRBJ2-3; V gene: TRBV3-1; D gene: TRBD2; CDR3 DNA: TGTGCCAGCAGCCTCCAGACTAGCCCCACAGATACGCAGTATTTT; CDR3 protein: CASSLQTSPTDTQYF
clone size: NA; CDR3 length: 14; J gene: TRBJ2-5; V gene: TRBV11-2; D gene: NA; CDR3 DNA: TGTGCCAGCAGCACCGTTACCGGGCAAGAGACCCAGTACTTC; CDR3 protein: CASSTVTGQETQYF
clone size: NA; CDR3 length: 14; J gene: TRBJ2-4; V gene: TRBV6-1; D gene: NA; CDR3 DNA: TGTGCCAGCAGTGAACCTCTCAGGGGAAACATTCAGTACTTC; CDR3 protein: CASSEPLRGNIQYF
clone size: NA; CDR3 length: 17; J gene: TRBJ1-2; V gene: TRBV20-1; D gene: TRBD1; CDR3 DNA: TGCAGTGCTAGAGAGACGGGACAGTCCTTGAGAAACCATGGCTACACCTTC; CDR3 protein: CSARETGQSLRNHGYTF
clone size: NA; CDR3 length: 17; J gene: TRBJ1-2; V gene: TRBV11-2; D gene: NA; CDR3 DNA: TGTGCCAGCAGCTTAGCCCCGGGACACCAAAGTTCCTATGGCTACACCTTC; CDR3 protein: CASSLAPGHQSSYGYTF
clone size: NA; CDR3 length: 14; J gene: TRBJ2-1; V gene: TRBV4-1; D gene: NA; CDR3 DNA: TGCGCCAGCAGCCAAGATTCCGGTAGCAATGAGCAGTTCTTC; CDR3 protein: CASSQDSGSNEQFF
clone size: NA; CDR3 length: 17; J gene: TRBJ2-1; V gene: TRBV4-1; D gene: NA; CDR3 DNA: TGCGCCAGCAGCCCACGAGGGCGGGGACGCTCCTACAATGAGCAGTTCTTC; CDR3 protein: CASSPRGRGRSYNEQFF
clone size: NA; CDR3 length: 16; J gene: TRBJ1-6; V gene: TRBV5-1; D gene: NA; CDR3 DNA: TGCGCCAGCAGCTCCCTCGGAGACAGGCCTTATTCACCCCTCCACTTT; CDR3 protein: CASSSLGDRPYSPLHF
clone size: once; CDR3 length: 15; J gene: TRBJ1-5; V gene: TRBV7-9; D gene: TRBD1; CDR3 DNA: TGTGCCAGCCCCACAAAGGACAGGGGGAGGAAGCCCCAGCATTTT; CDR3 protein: CASPTKDRGRKPQHF
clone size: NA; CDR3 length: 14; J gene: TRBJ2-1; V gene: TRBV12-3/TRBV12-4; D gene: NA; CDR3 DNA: TGTGCCAGCAGTGGCATGGTCTTGGGCAATGAGCAGTTCTTC; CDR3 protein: CASSGMVLGNEQFF
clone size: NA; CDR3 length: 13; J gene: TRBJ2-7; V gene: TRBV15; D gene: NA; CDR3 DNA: TGCGCCACCTCCAGTCTGGGTGCCTACGAGCAGTACTTC; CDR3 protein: CATSSLGAYEQYF
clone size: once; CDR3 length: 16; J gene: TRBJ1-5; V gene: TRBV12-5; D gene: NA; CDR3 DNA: TGTGCTAGTGGTTTGGCCGAGGGTAGGTTCAATCAGCCCCAGCATTTT; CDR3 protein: CASGLAEGRFNQPQHF
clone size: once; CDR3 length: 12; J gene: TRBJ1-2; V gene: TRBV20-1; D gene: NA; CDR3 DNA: TGCAGTGCTGTCCAGGGTTACTATGGCTACACCTTC; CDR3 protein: CSAVQGYYGYTF
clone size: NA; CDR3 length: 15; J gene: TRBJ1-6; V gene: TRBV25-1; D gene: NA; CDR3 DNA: TGTGCCAGCAGTGAATATAGCGTTTTGGATTCACCCCTCCACTTT; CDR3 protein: CASSEYSVLDSPLHF
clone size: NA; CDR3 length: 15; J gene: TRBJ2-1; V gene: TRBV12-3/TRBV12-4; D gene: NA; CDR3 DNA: TGTGCCAGCAGTCTCACTCCCTGGGGTTACAATGAGCAGTTCTTC; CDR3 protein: CASSLTPWGYNEQFF
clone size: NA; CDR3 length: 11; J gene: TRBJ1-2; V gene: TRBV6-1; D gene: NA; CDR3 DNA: TGTGCCAGCAGTATGGACTATGGCTACACCTTC; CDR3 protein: CASSMDYGYTF
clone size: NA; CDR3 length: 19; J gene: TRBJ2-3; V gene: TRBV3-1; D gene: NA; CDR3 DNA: TGTGCCAGCAGCCAAGATCTTGGTACAGGACGATCTAGCACAGATACGCAGTATTTT; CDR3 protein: CASSQDLGTGRSSTDTQYF
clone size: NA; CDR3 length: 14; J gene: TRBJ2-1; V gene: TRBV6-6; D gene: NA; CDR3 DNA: TGTGCCAGCAGTTACAAGGGAGAAAACAATGAGCAGTTCTTC; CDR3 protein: CASSYKGENNEQFF
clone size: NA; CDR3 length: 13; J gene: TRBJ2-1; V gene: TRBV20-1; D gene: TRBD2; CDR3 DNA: TGCAGTGCCAATAGCGGGAGTCGGGATGAGCAGTTCTTC; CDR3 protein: CSANSGSRDEQFF
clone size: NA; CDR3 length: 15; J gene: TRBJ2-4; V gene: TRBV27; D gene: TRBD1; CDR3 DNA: TGTGCCAGCAGTCCAAACCGGGACAGTGGGCACATTCAGTACTTC; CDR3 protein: CASSPNRDSGHIQYF
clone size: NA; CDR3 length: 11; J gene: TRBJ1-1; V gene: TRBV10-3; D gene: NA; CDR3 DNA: TGTGCCAGTACAGAGAACACTGAAGCTTTCTTT; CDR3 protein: CASTENTEAFF
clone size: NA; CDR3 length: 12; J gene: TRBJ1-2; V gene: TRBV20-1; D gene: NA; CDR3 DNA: TGCAGTGCTAGGATCCCCGGGGACGGCTACACCTTC; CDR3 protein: CSARIPGDGYTF
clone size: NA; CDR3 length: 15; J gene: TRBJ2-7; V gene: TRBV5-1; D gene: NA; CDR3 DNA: TGCGCCAGCAGCTGGGTCGGGGCTGTAACCTACGAGCAGTACTTC; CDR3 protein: CASSWVGAVTYEQYF
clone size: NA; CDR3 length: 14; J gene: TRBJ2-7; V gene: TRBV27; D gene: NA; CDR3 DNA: TGTGCCAGCAGCCTAGGTCGAGGAGCCAACGAGCAGTACTTC; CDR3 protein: CASSLGRGANEQYF
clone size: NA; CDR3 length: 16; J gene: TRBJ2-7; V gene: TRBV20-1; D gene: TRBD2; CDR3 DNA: TGCAGTGCTAGAGATTTACTAGCGGGTGTTCCCTACGAGCAGTACTTC; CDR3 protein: CSARDLLAGVPYEQYF
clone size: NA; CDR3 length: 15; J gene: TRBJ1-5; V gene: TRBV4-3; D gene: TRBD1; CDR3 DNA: TGCGCCAGCAGCCAAGATTGGGACAGGGGTCAGCCCCAGCATTTT; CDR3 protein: CASSQDWDRGQPQHF
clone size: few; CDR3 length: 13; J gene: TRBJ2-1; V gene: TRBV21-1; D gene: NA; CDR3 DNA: TGTGCCAGCAGCAAAGTAGGTGTAGGTGAGCAGTTCTTC; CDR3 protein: CASSKVGVGEQFF
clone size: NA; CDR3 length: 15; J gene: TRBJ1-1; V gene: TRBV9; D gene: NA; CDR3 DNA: TGTGCCAGCAGCGTAGACGCAGGGTTAAATACTGAAGCTTTCTTT; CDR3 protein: CASSVDAGLNTEAFF
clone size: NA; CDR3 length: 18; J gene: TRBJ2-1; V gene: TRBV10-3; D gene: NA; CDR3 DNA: TGTGCCATCAGTGGTTCAATGGAGGACACATCCTCCTACAATGAGCAGTTCTTC; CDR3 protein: CAISGSMEDTSSYNEQFF
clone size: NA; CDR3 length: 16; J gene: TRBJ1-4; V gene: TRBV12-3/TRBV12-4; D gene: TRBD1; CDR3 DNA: TGTGCCAGCATCGGGACAGGGGGCGGGAGAGGTGAGAAACTGTTTTTT; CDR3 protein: CASIGTGGGRGEKLFF
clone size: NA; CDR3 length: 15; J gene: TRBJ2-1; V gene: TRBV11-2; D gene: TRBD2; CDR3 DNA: TGTGCCAGCAGCTTAGGCGGGGGAACTCTTAATGAGCAGTTCTTC; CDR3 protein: CASSLGGGTLNEQFF
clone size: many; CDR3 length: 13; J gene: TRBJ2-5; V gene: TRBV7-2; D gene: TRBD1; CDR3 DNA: TGTGCCAGCAGCTTCACAGGGGGAGAGACCCAGTACTTC; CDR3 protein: CASSFTGGETQYF
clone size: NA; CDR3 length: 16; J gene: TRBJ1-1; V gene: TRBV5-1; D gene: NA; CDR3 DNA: TGCGCCAGCAGCTTGGTGTCACAGCAGGAGAACACTGAAGCTTTCTTT; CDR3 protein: CASSLVSQQENTEAFF
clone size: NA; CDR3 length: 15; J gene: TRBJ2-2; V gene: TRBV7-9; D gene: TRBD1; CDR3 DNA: TGTGCCAGCAGCTTAGGAGGGGGCGTCACCGGGGAGCTGTTTTTT; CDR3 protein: CASSLGGGVTGELFF
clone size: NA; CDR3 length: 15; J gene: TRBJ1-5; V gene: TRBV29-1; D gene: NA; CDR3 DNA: TGCAGCGTGATTACTACCGGGTCCAATAATCAGCCCCAGCATTTT; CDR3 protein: CSVITTGSNNQPQHF
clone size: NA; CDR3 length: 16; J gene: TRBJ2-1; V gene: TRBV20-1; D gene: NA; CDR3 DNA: TGCAGTGCTAGCCAACCAGGCCGTCGGGAACACAATGAGCAGTTCTTC; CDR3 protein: CSASQPGRREHNEQFF
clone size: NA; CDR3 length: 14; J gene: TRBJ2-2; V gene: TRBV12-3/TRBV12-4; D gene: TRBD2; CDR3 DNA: TGTGCCACTCTAGCGGGAGTAAACACCGGGGAGCTGTTTTTT; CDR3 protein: CATLAGVNTGELFF
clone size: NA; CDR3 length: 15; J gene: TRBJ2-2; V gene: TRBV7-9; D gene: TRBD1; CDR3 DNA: TGTGCCAGCAGCTCCGGACAGGCGAACACCGGGGAGCTGTTTTTT; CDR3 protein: CASSSGQANTGELFF